A single sample gave rise to the 4 T cell receptor beta chains below, sequenced in a study of T cell responses to AZD1222 COVID-19 vaccine. Assay used: immunoSEQ multiplex PCR; TCRdb lists only in-frame clones, some missing. This table has about 220,000 clones, 85% to 95% appearing once. Specimen: peripheral blood, collected on day 0 of MenACWY control vaccination. The receptor set was obtained from an adult in good health.

The chain is built from TRBV21-1 and TRBJ2-7; the table's TRBD1 call for D was not verified on the DNA. TRBV21-1 is deemed a pseudogene. This CDR3 has 15 residues. The DNA for the CDR3 is TGTGCCAGCAGCAAAGGGGACAGGGTGCAAGGCGAGCAGTACTTC. Translated, it gives CASSKGDRVQGEQYF.

The chain uses TRBV20-1 and TRBJ1-5; D possibly corresponds to TRBD1 (6 bases). This CDR3 comprises 16 residues. V lost 3 bases, J lost 0 bases, and 15 bases lay in between. Germline V gene lookup returns CDR1 DFQATT and CDR2 SNEGSKA (reference sequence). The chain's CDR3 is CSASPGTSYSNQPQHF. Here the CDR3 DNA reads TGCAGTGCTAGTCCCGGGACATCATATAGCAATCAGCCCCAGCATTTT.

This clone was seen once. This chain connects TRBV27 to TRBJ1-2; 10 nucleotides line up with TRBD1. The CDR3 consists of 14 residues. V was clipped by 6 bases and J by 8 bases; unmatched bases: 9. Germline V gene data show CDR1 as MNHEY and CDR2 as SMNVEV (reference sequence). The CDR3 sequence is CASREPGQGIGYTF. The CDR3 bases are TGTGCCAGCAGGGAACCGGGACAGGGGATCGGCTACACCTTC.

The rearrangement joins TRBV6-5 to TRBJ1-4; maybe TRBD1 (6 bases). V was shortened by 5 bases and J by 0 bases, with 10 bases between the two germline ends. The V gene's germline CDR1 is MNHEY and CDR2 SVGAGI. The CDR3 is 15 amino acids. CDR3: CASSRDTTTNEKLFF. CDR3 in DNA: TGTGCCAGCAGTCGGGACACCACAACTAATGAAAAACTGTTTTTT.